The 13 T cell receptor beta chains reported below all come from one sample, sequenced in a study of blood T cells in healthy people across ages (dated by TCRdb to the mid-2010s). The library was obtained by 5' RACE. Sequencing was performed on an Illumina HiSeq 2500. A second about 7 to 11 cycle PCR used a sample-barcoded 5' primer and a J-beta primer mix. In-frame beta chains were kept once TCRdb had trimmed the public reads at Q25 with fastp and called clones with MiXCR. Identical CDR3 protein sequences are pooled into one entry, listed with their most common genes and DNA. Within this sample are roughly 700,000 distinct CDR3 sequences, with approximately 49% of them counted one time only. The top ten hold about a third of the sample. The specimen sequenced was blood. These receptors came from a woman aged 55-69 years in good health.

The CDR3 loop is CSAKKGDREIQYF. CDR3 DNA: TGCAGTGCTAAAAAGGGAGACAGAGAAATTCAGTACTTC. The V and J genes are TRBV20-1 and TRBJ2-4, with D perhaps TRBD1 or TRBD2 (5 bases each). V lost 4 bases and J lost 10, with 17 bases in between. Germline V lookup: CDR1 DFQATT, CDR2 SNEGSKA (reference sequence). The CDR3 extends over 13 amino acids.

As DNA, the CDR3 is TGTGCCAGCAGCTTAGGCGGTGGGGCGGTTGAGAATGAGCAGTTCTTC. Its translation is CASSLGGGAVENEQFF. V is TRBV13 and J is TRBJ2-1, with D possibly being TRBD1 (5 bases). This CDR3 comprises 16 residues. Germline V CDR1 and CDR2: PRHDT, FYEKMQ (reference sequence). V was cut by 0 bases and J by 7 bases, with 16 bases left in between.

This clonotype was counted between two and nine times. This sequence may be a read error, since a much larger clone differs from it by one base. The chain carries TRBV7-6 and TRBJ2-7; D gene ambiguous. Between the trimmed V and J ends, which lost 3 bases and 7 bases, there was a span of 10 bases. The length of the CDR3 is 12 residues. Germline CDR1 reads SGHVS; CDR2 reads FNYEAQ. As DNA, the CDR3 is TGTGCCAGCAGCTTCCCCGACAATGAGCAGTACTTC. Translating it yields CASSFPDNEQYF.

V is TRBV4-3 and J is TRBJ2-1; D gene uncertain. V shed 0 bases and J shed 0 bases, with 15 bases lying between them. The CDR3 is made up of 18 amino acids. Germline CDR1 and CDR2: LGHNA and YSLEER. CDR3 residues: CASSQENSLTSSYNEQFF. CDR3 nucleotides: TGCGCCAGCAGCCAAGAAAACAGCCTAACCAGCTCCTACAATGAGCAGTTCTTC.

The V and J genes are TRBV7-3 and TRBJ2-6; possibly TRBD1 or TRBD2 for D (5 bases each). V shed 6 bases and J shed 0 bases, with 15 bases lying between them. The CDR3 length is 17 residues. Germline CDR1 is SGHTA and CDR2 is FQGTGA. CDR3 amino acids: CASSYAGAGSGANVLTF. The CDR3 nucleotides are TGTGCCAGCAGTTACGCCGGGGCGGGCTCTGGGGCCAACGTCCTGACTTTC.

This clonotype was counted only a few times. The V call is TRBV18, the J call TRBJ2-5, with D hard to call. Trimming pared 6 bases from V and 3 bases from J, leaving 11 bases between. Germline V gene lookup returns CDR1 KGHSH and CDR2 LQKENI. The CDR3 runs to 13 residues. CDR3 residues: CASSLGNEETQYF. DNA for the CDR3: TGTGCCAGCTCGCTCGGTAATGAAGAGACCCAGTACTTC.

J is TRBJ2-7 and V is TRBV20-1; 7 bases line up with TRBD1. The germline V gene has CDR1 DFQATT and CDR2 SNEGSKA (reference sequence). Trimming took 1 base from V and 0 from J; bases not matched to a gene: 6. The CDR3 has 15 amino acids. This chain's CDR3 is CSARAQRDSSYEQYF. For the CDR3, the DNA is TGCAGTGCTAGAGCCCAACGGGACAGCTCCTACGAGCAGTACTTC.

This clonotype has just a few counts. J is TRBJ2-7 and V is TRBV20-1; the match to TRBD1 covers 8 bases. Germline CDR1 DFQATT, CDR2 SNEGSKA (reference sequence). With V trimmed by 6 bases and J by 6 bases, 7 bases remained unmatched. There are 12 residues in the CDR3. Here the CDR3 reads CSAPDREGEQYF. The CDR3 DNA reads TGCAGTGCGCCGGACAGGGAAGGCGAGCAGTACTTC.

The rearrangement uses TRBV29-1 and TRBJ2-3; D remains ambiguous. CDR1 and CDR2 from the germline V gene are SQVTM and ANQGSEA. This CDR3 is built from 13 residues. CDR3 coding DNA: TGCGCAGAATGGCGCTCTAGCACAGATACGCAGTATTTT. It codes for CAEWRSSTDTQYF.

CDR3 in DNA: TGTGCCAGCTCTACGCGGATGTACTCCTACGAGCAGTACTTC. The encoded protein is CASSTRMYSYEQYF. The V gene is TRBV7-8, the J gene TRBJ2-7; D is unresolved. The CDR3 covers 14 residues. The germline V gene has CDR1 SGHVS and CDR2 FQNEAQ. Trimming took 8 bases from V and 0 from J, leaving 14 bases between them.

A remark on this clonotype: A read error is possible here, since a much larger clone lies one base away. This CDR3 reads CASGPGTRGGEQFF. CDR3 sequence (DNA): TGTGCCAGCGGCCCCGGGACTAGAGGAGGTGAGCAGTTCTTC. The chain recombines TRBV7-3 with TRBJ2-1; 8 bases line up with TRBD2. The ends lost 8 bases at V and 9 bases at J; junction bases unmatched: 12. The CDR3 loop spans 14 amino acids. Germline V gene lookup returns CDR1 SGHTA and CDR2 FQGTGA.

This chain joins TRBV15 and TRBJ1-2; weak D call: TRBD1 (6 bases). The CDR3 consists of 16 residues. Per the germline V gene, CDR1 is LNHNV and CDR2 is YYDKDF (reference sequence). The V gene lost 4 bases and the J gene lost 2 bases, with 17 bases spanning the gap. CDR3 bases: TGTGCCACCAGCACCAAAAGGGGGGGGCTCAACTATGGCTACACCTTC. Encoded protein: CATSTKRGGLNYGYTF.

CDR3 nucleotide sequence: TGTGCCAGCAGTTACTCGGGACTAGCAAACAATGAGCAGTTCTTC. It codes for CASSYSGLANNEQFF. J is TRBJ2-1 and V is TRBV6-2 or TRBV6-3, with 9 nucleotides matching TRBD2. Germline V gives CDR1 MNHEY, CDR2 SVGEGT. This CDR3 comprises 15 residues. The junction had 2 bases not matched to a gene; V was cut back by 0 bases and J by 5 bases.